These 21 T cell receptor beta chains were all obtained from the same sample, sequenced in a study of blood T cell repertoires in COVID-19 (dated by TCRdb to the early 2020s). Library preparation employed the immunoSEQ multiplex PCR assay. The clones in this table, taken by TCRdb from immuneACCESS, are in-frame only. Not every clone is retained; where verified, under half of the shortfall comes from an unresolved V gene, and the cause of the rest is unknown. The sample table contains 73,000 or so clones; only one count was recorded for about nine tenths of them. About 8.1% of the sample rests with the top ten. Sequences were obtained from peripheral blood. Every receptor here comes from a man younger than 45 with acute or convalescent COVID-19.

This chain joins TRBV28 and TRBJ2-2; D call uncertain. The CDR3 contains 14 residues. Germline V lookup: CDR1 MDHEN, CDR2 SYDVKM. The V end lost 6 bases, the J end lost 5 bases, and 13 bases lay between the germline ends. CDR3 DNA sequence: TGTGCCAGCAGAACTACTGAGCTTACCGGGGAGCTGTTTTTT. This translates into CASRTTELTGELFF.

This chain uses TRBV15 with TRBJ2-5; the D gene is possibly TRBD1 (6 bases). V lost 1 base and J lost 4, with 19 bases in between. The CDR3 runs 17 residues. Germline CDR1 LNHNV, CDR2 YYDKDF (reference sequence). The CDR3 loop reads CATSRAFGGVNLETQYF. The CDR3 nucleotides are TGTGCCACCAGCAGAGCTTTTGGGGGCGTGAATCTAGAGACCCAGTACTTC.

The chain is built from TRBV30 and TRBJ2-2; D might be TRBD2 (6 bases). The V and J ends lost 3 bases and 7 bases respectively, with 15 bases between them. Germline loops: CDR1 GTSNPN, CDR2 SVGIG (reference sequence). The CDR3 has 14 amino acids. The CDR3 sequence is CAWRGGRRFGELFF. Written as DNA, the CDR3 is TGTGCCTGGAGGGGGGGACGAAGGTTCGGGGAGCTGTTTTTT. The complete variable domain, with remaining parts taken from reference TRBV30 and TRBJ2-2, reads SQTIHQWPATLVQPVGSPLSLECTVEGTSNPNLYWYRQAAGRGLQLLFYSVGIGQISSEVPQNLSASRPQDRQFILSSKKLLLSDSGFYLCAWRGGRRFGELFFGEGSRLTVL.

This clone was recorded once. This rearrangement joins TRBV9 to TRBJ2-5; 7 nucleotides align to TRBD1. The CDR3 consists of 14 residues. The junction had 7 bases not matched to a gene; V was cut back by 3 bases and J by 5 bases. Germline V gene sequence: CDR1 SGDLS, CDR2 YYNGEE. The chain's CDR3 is CASSAGTASETQYF. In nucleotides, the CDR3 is TGTGCCAGCAGCGCCGGGACAGCTAGCGAGACCCAGTACTTC.

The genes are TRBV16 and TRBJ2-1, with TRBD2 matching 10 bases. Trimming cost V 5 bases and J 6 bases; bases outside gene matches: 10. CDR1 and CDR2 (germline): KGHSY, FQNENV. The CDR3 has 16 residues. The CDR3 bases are TGTGCCAGCAGCAAGACCGGACTAGCGGAGAGCAATGAGCAGTTCTTC. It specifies CASSKTGLAESNEQFF.

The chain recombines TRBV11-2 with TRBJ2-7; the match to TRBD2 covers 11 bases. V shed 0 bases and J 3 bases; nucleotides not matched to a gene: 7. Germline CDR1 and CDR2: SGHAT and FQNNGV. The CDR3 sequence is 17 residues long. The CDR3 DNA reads TGTGCCAGCAGCTTAGACGCCGGACTAGCGGGTTTCTACGAGCAGTACTTC. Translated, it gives CASSLDAGLAGFYEQYF.

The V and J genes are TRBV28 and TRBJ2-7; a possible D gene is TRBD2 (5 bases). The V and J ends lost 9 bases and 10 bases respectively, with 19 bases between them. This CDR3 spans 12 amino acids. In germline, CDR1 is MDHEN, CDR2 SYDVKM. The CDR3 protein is CASMDLLLRQYF. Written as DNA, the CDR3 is TGTGCCAGTATGGACTTATTACTACGTCAGTACTTC. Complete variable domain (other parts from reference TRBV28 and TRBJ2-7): DVKVTQSSRYLVKRTGEKVFLECVQDMDHENMFWYRQDPGLGLRLIYFSYDVKMKEKGDIPEGYSVSREKKERFSLILESASTNQTSMYLCASMDLLLRQYFGPGTRLTVT.

CDR3: CASRLYSGNTIYF. Written as DNA, the CDR3 is TGTGCCAGCAGGTTATACTCTGGAAACACCATATATTTT. V gene TRBV2 combines with J gene TRBJ1-3; D is ambiguous. The germline gives CDR1 SNHLY, CDR2 FYNNEI. There are 13 residues in the CDR3. V dropped 6 bases and J dropped 0 bases, with 6 bases sitting between them.

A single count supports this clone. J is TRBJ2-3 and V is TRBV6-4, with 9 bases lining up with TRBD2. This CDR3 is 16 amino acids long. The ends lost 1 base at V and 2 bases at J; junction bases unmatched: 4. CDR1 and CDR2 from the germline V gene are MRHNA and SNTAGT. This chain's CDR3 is CASSDLAGGATDTQYF. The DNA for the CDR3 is TGTGCCAGCAGTGACTTGGCGGGAGGGGCCACAGATACGCAGTATTTT.

CDR3 loop: CASSPEGTGAYEQYF. CDR3 sequence (DNA): TGTGCCAGCAGCCCCGAGGGTACGGGGGCCTACGAGCAGTACTTC. V and J are TRBV9 and TRBJ2-7; the D gene is possibly TRBD2 (6 bases). The CDR3 runs to 15 residues. V was cut by 4 bases and J by 2 bases, with 16 bases left in between. Germline V gene sequence: CDR1 SGDLS, CDR2 YYNGEE.

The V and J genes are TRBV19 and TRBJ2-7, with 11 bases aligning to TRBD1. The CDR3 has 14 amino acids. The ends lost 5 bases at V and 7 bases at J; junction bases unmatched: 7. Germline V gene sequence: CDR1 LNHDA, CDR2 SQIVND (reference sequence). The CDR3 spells CASSRGQGAEEQYF. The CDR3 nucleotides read TGTGCCAGTAGTCGCGGACAGGGGGCGGAAGAGCAGTACTTC.

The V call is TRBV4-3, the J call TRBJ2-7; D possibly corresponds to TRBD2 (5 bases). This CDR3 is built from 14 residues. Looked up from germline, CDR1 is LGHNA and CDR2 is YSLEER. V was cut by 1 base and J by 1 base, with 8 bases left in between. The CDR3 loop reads CASSQGGGSYEQYF. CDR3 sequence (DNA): TGCGCCAGCAGCCAAGGAGGAGGTTCCTACGAGCAGTACTTC.

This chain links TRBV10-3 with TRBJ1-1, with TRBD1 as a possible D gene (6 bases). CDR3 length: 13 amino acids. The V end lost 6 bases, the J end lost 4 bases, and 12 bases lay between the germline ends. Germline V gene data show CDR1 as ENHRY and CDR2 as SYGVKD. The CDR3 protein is CAIRREGVTEAFF. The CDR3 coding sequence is TGTGCCATCAGAAGGGAGGGGGTCACTGAAGCTTTCTTT.

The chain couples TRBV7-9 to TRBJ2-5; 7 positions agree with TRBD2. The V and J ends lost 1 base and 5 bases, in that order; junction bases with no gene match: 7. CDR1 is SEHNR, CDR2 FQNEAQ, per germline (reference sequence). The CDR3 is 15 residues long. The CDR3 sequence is CASSLEGLPMETQYF. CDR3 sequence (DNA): TGTGCCAGCAGCTTAGAGGGACTACCCATGGAGACCCAGTACTTC.

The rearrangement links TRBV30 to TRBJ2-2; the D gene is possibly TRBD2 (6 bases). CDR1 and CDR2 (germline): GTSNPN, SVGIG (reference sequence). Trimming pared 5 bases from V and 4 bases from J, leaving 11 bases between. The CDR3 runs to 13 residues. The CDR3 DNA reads TGTGCCTGGGGGCGGGAAGTCACCGGGGAGCTGTTTTTT. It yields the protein CAWGREVTGELFF.

The chain's CDR3 is CASSPYGQTTEAFF. The CDR3 DNA reads as TGTGCCAGCTCACCGTACGGACAGACTACTGAAGCTTTCTTT. V gene TRBV18 combines with J gene TRBJ1-1, with a possible D match to TRBD1 (6 bases). This CDR3 contains 14 residues. V lost 3 bases to trimming and J lost 5 bases, with 13 bases between them. CDR1 and CDR2 from the germline V gene are KGHSH and LQKENI.

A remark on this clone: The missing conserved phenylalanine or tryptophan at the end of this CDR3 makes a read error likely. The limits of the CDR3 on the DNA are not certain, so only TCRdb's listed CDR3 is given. CDR3 loop: CASSLMGRGSV. V is TRBV28 and J is TRBJ1-1. 11 amino acids form the CDR3, both terminal residues included. Germline CDR1 is MDHEN and CDR2 is SYDVKM.

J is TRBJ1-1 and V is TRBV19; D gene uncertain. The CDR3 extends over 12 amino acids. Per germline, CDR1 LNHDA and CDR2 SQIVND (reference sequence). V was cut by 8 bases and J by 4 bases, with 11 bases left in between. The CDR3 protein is CASQSRRTEAFF. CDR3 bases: TGTGCCAGTCAATCGCGGCGCACTGAAGCTTTCTTT.

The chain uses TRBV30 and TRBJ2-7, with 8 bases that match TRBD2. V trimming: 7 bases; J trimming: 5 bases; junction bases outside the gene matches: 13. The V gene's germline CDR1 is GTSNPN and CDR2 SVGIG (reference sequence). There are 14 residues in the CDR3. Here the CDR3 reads CAYNPGLGRNEQYF. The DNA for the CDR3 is TGTGCCTACAATCCGGGACTAGGGAGAAACGAGCAGTACTTC.

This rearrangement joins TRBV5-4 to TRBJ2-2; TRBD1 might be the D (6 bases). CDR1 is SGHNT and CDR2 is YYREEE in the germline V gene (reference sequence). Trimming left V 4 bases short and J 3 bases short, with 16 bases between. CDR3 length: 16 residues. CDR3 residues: CASSPLGATDTGELFF. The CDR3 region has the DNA TGTGCCAGCAGCCCCTTGGGGGCGACCGACACCGGGGAGCTGTTTTTT.

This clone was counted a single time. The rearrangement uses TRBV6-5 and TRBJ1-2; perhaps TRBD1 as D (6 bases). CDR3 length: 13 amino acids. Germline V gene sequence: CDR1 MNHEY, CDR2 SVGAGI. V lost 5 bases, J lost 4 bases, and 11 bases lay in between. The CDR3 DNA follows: TGTGCCAGCAGTCTCGACAGGACCTATGGCTACACCTTC. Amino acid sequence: CASSLDRTYGYTF.